This entry describes one T cell receptor beta chain. Its antigen is unknown. The data derive from a study of shared clonotypes between healthy human individuals. Study-wide points: Non-shared clonotypes showed lower generation probabilities than clonotypes common to all four donors. Depth of sequencing was expected to influence donor clonotype sharing.

CD45RO-negative CD8 cells positively selected for CCR7 made up the naive population, which excluded terminally differentiated effector memory CD45RA+ cells. Evenly divided among several immunoSEQ plates was the genomic DNA of each subset. The protocol was immunoSEQ multiplex PCR, while the TCRdb copy is restricted to in-frame clones and leaves out a portion. This table holds millions of clones, roughly 91% found once. Sequenced input: naive CD8+ T cells from PBMCs. The TCR originated in a man between 18 and 29 years old in good health. Some clones in this sample may be carry-over from other donors' samples.

CDR3 protein: CASHRTLGTDRAYGYTF. The CDR3 nucleotides read TGTGCCAGCCATCGGACCCTCGGGACCGACCGAGCCTATGGCTACACCTTC. This rearrangement joins TRBV28 to TRBJ1-2, with D possibly TRBD1 on 5 matching bases. V gave up 8 bases and J gave up 4 bases, with 26 bases separating them. Germline loops: CDR1 MDHEN, CDR2 SYDVKM. The CDR3 length is 17 residues.